This T cell receptor beta chain appears in the sequencing data of a study of shared clonotypes between healthy human individuals. The table lists this clone with a few counts. Sequenced by immunoSEQ multiplex PCR; TCRdb stores in-frame clones only, minus some. The sample has 2 million to 3 million clones, over 85% seen once. Trimming took 0 bases from V and 2 from J, leaving 14 bases between them. This CDR3 spans 17 amino acids. Germline CDR1 and CDR2: MGHRA and YSYEKL. All donors were healthy HIV-negative adults lacking recent acute infections or vaccinations. The sequencing sample was made of naive CD4+ T cells from PBMCs. Subset reported: CD45RA+ positively selected. The chain recombines TRBV4-1 with TRBJ1-3; possible D gene TRBD1, 6 bases. This sequence was found in a man younger than 35 in good health. Some clones in this sample may be carry-over from other donors' samples. CDR3 residues: CASSQDRWGRAGNTIYF. CDR3 DNA: TGCGCCAGCAGCCAAGACCGTTGGGGGCGTGCTGGAAACACCATATATTTT.